Below are 5 T cell receptor beta chains sequenced from a single sample in a study of cytomegalovirus exposure and HLA in healthy donors. PCR used 60 Vbeta primers and 13 Jbeta primers. Profiled with immunoSEQ multiplex PCR; TCRdb holds only in-frame clones, not every one. The profile shows about 100,000 clones, roughly 79% of them singletons. The specimen sequenced was PBMCs. The receptors come from a woman in her 70s in good health and CMV-seropositive.

J is TRBJ1-4 and V is TRBV7-2; D is unresolved. This CDR3 contains 14 residues. Trimming removed 1 base from V and 7 bases from J, with 10 bases in between. CDR1 is SGHTA, CDR2 FQGNSA, per germline. The CDR3: CASSLGLASEKLFF. CDR3 nucleotides: TGTGCCAGCAGCTTAGGACTCGCAAGTGAAAAACTGTTTTTT.

This clone was counted a single time. CDR3 amino acids: CASRLPVREYGEQFF. The CDR3 coding sequence is TGTGCAAGTCGCTTACCCGTTCGGGAGTACGGTGAGCAGTTCTTC. The gene calls are TRBV12-2 and TRBJ2-1; TRBD2, the table's D call, was not compared with the DNA. TRBV12-2 counts as a pseudogene. CDR3 length equals 15 residues.

This sequence joins TRBV19 and TRBJ2-1; D might be TRBD2 (7 bases). This CDR3 is built from 15 residues. Germline assignment: CDR1 LNHDA and CDR2 SQIVND (reference sequence). The V and J ends lost 5 bases and 4 bases respectively, with 15 bases between them. CDR3 in DNA: TGTGCCAGTAGTCCGCGGACTAGGGGGTACAATGAGCAGTTCTTC. It encodes CASSPRTRGYNEQFF.

This chain links TRBV2 with TRBJ1-1, with 11 bases matching TRBD1. V was pared by 1 base and J by 4 bases, with 11 bases of the junction left unmatched. From germline, CDR1 is SNHLY and CDR2 FYNNEI. CDR3 length equals 18 residues. The CDR3: CASSEDESHGTGGTEAFF. Here the CDR3 DNA reads TGTGCCAGCAGTGAAGATGAGTCCCACGGGACAGGGGGCACTGAAGCTTTCTTT.

The gene calls are TRBV28 and TRBJ1-2; the match to TRBD1 covers 7 bases. The CDR3 has 14 residues. V shed 6 bases, J shed 6 bases, and the junction held 10 bases outside the gene matches. Germline CDR1 is MDHEN and CDR2 is SYDVKM. The CDR3 spells CASSYRTGNHGYTF. CDR3 DNA sequence: TGTGCCAGCAGCTACCGGACAGGCAACCATGGCTACACCTTC.